The T cell receptor (beta chain) described here comes from a study of blood T cell repertoires in COVID-19. The count of this clone is one. Here immunoSEQ multiplex PCR was the method, and the copy in TCRdb shows in-frame clones only, minus some. The sample carries fewer than 300,000 clones, approximately 85% recorded once. The CDR3 has 12 amino acids. V was pared by 5 bases and J by 10 bases, with 14 bases between. Looked up from germline, CDR1 is MNHEY and CDR2 is SVGAGI. The sequence derives from a human donor with COVID-19, enrolled during active disease. The donor label of this sample is uncertain. The chain combines TRBV6-5 with TRBJ2-5; D might be TRBD1 (6 bases). The specimen sequenced was peripheral blood. The chain's CDR3 is CASSRGHTDQYF. The CDR3 nucleotides read TGTGCCAGCAGTCGGGGACATACGGACCAGTACTTC.